This T cell receptor beta chain was identified in a study of early T cells in non-severe SARS-CoV-2 infection. Each CDR3 protein is one row after TCRdb ran MiXCR on the 5' RACE reads. Seen here are about 60,000 distinct CDR3 sequences, roughly 18% observed once, and the top ten hold roughly 8.2%. CDR3 length equals 14 residues. Trimming removed 6 bases from V and 9 bases from J; junction bases left unmatched: 8. Germline V gives CDR1 SNHLY, CDR2 FYNNEI. The V gene is TRBV2, the J gene TRBJ1-6, with 7 positions matching TRBD1. This clonotype was sampled from an adult who was a healthcare worker with PCR-confirmed SARS-CoV-2 infection or an uninfected control (not recorded which). Source: whole blood, taken at baseline. The CDR3 spells CASSTDRAGSPLHF. CDR3 sequence (DNA): TGTGCCAGCAGCACCGACAGGGCAGGTTCACCCCTCCACTTT.